Listed below are T cell receptor beta chains from one sample, sequenced in a study of blood T cell repertoires in COVID-19. The method was immunoSEQ multiplex PCR; TCRdb's version includes in-frame clones alone and lacks a portion of them. The top ten clones hold under 9.5% of a sample with approximately 62,000 clones, 70% to 90% of them seen once. The sequencing input was peripheral blood. All receptors derive from a human donor with active COVID-19. The donor label of this sample is uncertain. The CDR3 runs from the conserved cysteine through the conserved F or W. D genes are given only for firm matches. The size of a clone is reported for some rows only, either as once, few or many, or as a class for expanded clones.

TRBJ2-5	TRBV5-1	-	TRBD1	TGCGCCAGCAGCTATAGGGGGCTTGGAGAGACCCAGTACTTC	CASSYRGLGETQYF
TRBJ2-5	TRBV5-1	-	-	TGCGCCAGCAGCTTGGCGACGGGGAGAGGGGAGACCCAGTACTTC	CASSLATGRGETQYF
TRBJ2-2	TRBV6-5	few	-	TGTGCCAGCTTTAGCGGCGGAGGTGGCGGGGAGCTGTTTTTT	CASFSGGGGGELFF
TRBJ1-5	TRBV7-2	-	-	TGTGCCAGCAGCTTAGGGACAGCCTTGGGTCAGCCCCAGCATTTT	CASSLGTALGQPQHF
TRBJ2-2	TRBV7-9	-	TRBD2	TGTGCCAGCAGCTTAGGAGGACTAGCGAACACCGGGGAGCTGTTTTTT	CASSLGGLANTGELFF
TRBJ2-5	TRBV11-2	-	TRBD1	TGTGCCAGCAGCTCTAGGGACAGGGGAGCTCAAGAGACCCAGTACTTC	CASSSRDRGAQETQYF
TRBJ2-1	TRBV7-7	-	TRBD2	TGTGCCAGCAGCTCGGGGTTAGCGGGAGCTCGGGATGAGCAGTTCTTC	CASSSGLAGARDEQFF
TRBJ2-1	TRBV7-3	-	TRBD2	TGTGCCAGCAGCACAACGTCTACGACCGGGACTAGCGGGAGTTATGAGCAGTTCTTC	CASSTTSTTGTSGSYEQFF
TRBJ1-6	TRBV9	-	-	TGTGCCAGCAGCGTCAGGGAGGGTTCACCCCTCCACTTT	CASSVREGSPLHF
TRBJ2-5	TRBV7-6	-	TRBD2	TGTGCCAGCAGCTGGGAGGGTAGCGGGGGGGCAGAGACCCAGTACTTC	CASSWEGSGGAETQYF
TRBJ2-5	TRBV6-5	-	-	TGTGCCAGCAGTTCCTCTATGACTAGTCCGGAGACCCAGTACTTC	CASSSSMTSPETQYF
TRBJ1-1	TRBV28	-	-	TGTGCCAGCAGCGTTACAGGGGAAGCTTTCTTT	CASSVTGEAFF
TRBJ1-2	TRBV12-3/TRBV12-4	medium-sized	TRBD1	TGTGCCAGCAGTTTGACAGGGAGCGGCTACACCTTC	CASSLTGSGYTF
TRBJ1-2	TRBV12-3/TRBV12-4	-	TRBD1	TGTGCCAGCAGTTTGGACAGGGGCTATGGCTACACCTTC	CASSLDRGYGYTF
TRBJ2-7	TRBV11-2	once	-	TGTGCCAGCAGCTTAGAGTCGGGTCCCTACGAGCAGTACTTC	CASSLESGPYEQYF
TRBJ1-2	TRBV6-2/TRBV6-3	few	-	TGTGCCAGCAGTTACTCGATCTCTGGACAAGACGGGCGATATGGCTACACCTTC	CASSYSISGQDGRYGYTF
TRBJ2-1	TRBV11-2	-	TRBD2	TGTGCCAGCAGCCTCCTCGCAACTAGCGGGGTCCACAATGAGCAGTTCTTC	CASSLLATSGVHNEQFF
TRBJ1-2	TRBV4-3	-	-	TGCGCCAGCAGCCAAGATCACGCGCCCTCGGGGGGCTACACCTTC	CASSQDHAPSGGYTF
TRBJ2-7	TRBV24-1	-	TRBD1	TGTGCCACCAGTGATTACACGAAGGACAGGGTGTTTTACGAGCAGTACTTC	CATSDYTKDRVFYEQYF
TRBJ2-7	TRBV7-2	-	-	TGTGCCAGCAGCAACCAGGGCTACGAGCAGTACTTC	CASSNQGYEQYF
TRBJ2-5	TRBV5-4	once	TRBD2	TGTGCCAGCAGCATAGCGGGGGGCCCTGGGGAGACCCAGTACTTC	CASSIAGGPGETQYF
TRBJ2-3	TRBV6-2/TRBV6-3	-	TRBD2	TGTGCCAGCAGTTGGGCGGGGGCAGATACGCAGTATTTT	CASSWAGADTQYF
TRBJ2-7	TRBV27	-	-	TGTGCCAGCAGTTCAGGCTACGAGCAGTACTTC	CASSSGYEQYF
TRBJ2-7	TRBV5-1	-	TRBD1	TGCGCCAGCAGCTTGGAGGGACAGGGGGCCTACGAGCAGTACTTC	CASSLEGQGAYEQYF